One T cell receptor (beta chain) is described in this entry. This sample was taken from a study of blood T cell repertoires in COVID-19. The wider study: The cDNA or gDNA used as material had been derived from T cells, B-cell-depleted T cells, or PBMCs.

Trimming took off 4 bases at V and 1 base at J, with 7 bases between the two ends. Germline V gives CDR1 LNHDA, CDR2 SQIVND (reference sequence). This CDR3 spans 13 amino acids. Some clones are missing from TCRdb's copy, which holds only in-frame ones; the method was immunoSEQ multiplex PCR. The sample comprises some 110,000 clones, 70% to 80% of which are singletons, and 2% to 3% rests with the top ten. The sample comprised peripheral blood. V and J are TRBV19 and TRBJ1-2; D remains unclear. This sequence originates from a man aged 50 to 59 with acute or convalescent COVID-19. The DNA of the CDR3 is TGTGCCAGTAGTAAAAGGAGTAACTATGGCTACACCTTC. It yields the protein CASSKRSNYGYTF.